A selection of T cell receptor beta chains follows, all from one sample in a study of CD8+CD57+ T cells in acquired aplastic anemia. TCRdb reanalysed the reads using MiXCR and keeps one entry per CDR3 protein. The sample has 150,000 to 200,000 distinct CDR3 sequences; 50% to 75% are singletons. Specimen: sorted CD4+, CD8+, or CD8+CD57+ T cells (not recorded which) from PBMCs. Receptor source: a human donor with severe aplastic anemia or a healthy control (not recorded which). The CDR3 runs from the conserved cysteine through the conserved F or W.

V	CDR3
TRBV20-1	CSARDRRGAYNEQFF
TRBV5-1	CASSLGGEGNYGYTF
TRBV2	CATRGAVYNEQFF
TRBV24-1	CATSDDPLGAELYF
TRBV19	CASKMTQGASDGYTF
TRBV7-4	CASSLNPRTSSYEQYF
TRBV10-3	CATGETGSQETQYF
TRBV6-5	CASTFGGPGANVLTF
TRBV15	CATSSPLGTSRETNYGYTF
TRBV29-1	CSVDPPGSYGYTF
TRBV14	CASSQDGRLQETQYF
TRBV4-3	CASSQVGTARPQYF
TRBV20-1	CSAALVAGVGDTQYF
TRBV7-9	CASSLGIHGGYEQYF
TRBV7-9	CASSLGQGPDTQYF
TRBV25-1	CASRKQGGTNGKLFF
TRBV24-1	CATSGSTDTQYF
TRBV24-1	CATSDRTGYQPQHF
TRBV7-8	CASSLAGAGGLETQYF
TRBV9	CASSGYNSPLHF
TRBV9	CASQDLLAPAYNEQFF
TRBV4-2	CASSQEGQGEGDQETQYF
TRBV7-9	CASSLSLPGVVGYTF
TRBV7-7	CASSLAGTGDPYEQYF
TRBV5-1	CASSLASLVAGGKNTEAFF
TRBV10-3	CAIRESPPLYGYTF
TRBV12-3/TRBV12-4	CASSQNREGTEAFF
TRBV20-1	CSASALAGEYHEQYF
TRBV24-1	CATSDAPGTGRGEKLFF
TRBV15	CATSRGQGGNQPQHF
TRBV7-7	CASSADRGDLSRYNEQFF
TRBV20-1	CSARREANTEAFF
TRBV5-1	CASSPPGQGHEQYF
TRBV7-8	CASSLAGREQYF
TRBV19	CASSEQGRMNTEAFF
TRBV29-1	CSVEPGTSGIGEQFF
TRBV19	CASSMGLAGEETQYF
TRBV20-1	CSARVSGGDVQPQHF
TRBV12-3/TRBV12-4	CASTIPSTDTQYF
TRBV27	CASSLMPGQGILQYF
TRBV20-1	CSASHTGDSTEAFF
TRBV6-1	CASSGHYSNTEAFF
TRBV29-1	CSVGTASTASLYEQYF
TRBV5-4	CASSPGTGEETQYF
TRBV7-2	CASSFGTGGNQPQHF
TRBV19	CASPSQVLLLVTTEAFF
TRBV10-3	CAIGGNEQFF
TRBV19	CASSPRDTIPTEAFF
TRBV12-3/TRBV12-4	CASSCPETGGNTIYF